The rows below give T cell receptor beta chains drawn from one sample of a study of cytomegalovirus exposure and HLA in healthy donors. Method: immunoSEQ multiplex PCR; TCRdb's copy keeps in-frame clones and lacks some. The sample contains approximately 130,000 clones, approximately 87% of which appear only once. The source material was PBMCs. These receptors were taken from a woman aged 25 to 45 in good health and CMV-seronegative. CDR3s include the opening cysteine and the closing phenylalanine or tryptophan. D genes are given only for firm matches. For some rows the clone size is stated as once, few or many, or as a class when expanded; others skip it.

D: NA; V: TRBV25-1; J: TRBJ1-3; size: NA; DNA: TGTGCCAGCAGTGACCGCTCCAGCTCTGGAAACACCATATATTTT; CDR3: CASSDRSSSGNTIYF
D: TRBD1; V: TRBV7-2; J: TRBJ2-5; size: NA; DNA: TGTGCCCCGCCGGGGGACAGGGATCAAGAGACCCAGTACTTC; CDR3: CAPPGDRDQETQYF
D: NA; V: TRBV28; J: TRBJ1-4; size: NA; DNA: TGTGCCAGCAGTGTTTGGCAGGGGAATGAAAAACTGTTTTTT; CDR3: CASSVWQGNEKLFF
D: TRBD1; V: TRBV23-1; J: TRBJ2-1; size: NA; DNA: TGCGCCAGCAGTCACAGGACAGGGCCCAATGAGCAGTTCTTC; CDR3: CASSHRTGPNEQFF
D: NA; V: TRBV29-1; J: TRBJ2-4; size: NA; DNA: TGCAGCGCCTGGGGGGAGGAGGACATTCAGTACTTC; CDR3: CSAWGEEDIQYF
D: NA; V: TRBV5-1; J: TRBJ2-7; size: NA; DNA: TGCGCCAGCTGCTCCGGGACTTCCTCCTACGAGCAGTACTTC; CDR3: CASCSGTSSYEQYF
D: TRBD2; V: TRBV7-2; J: TRBJ2-1; size: NA; DNA: TGTGCCAGCAGCTTAGTTCCTTGGCGGGAGAGGAGGAGCTACAATGAGCAGTTCTTC; CDR3: CASSLVPWRERRSYNEQFF
D: TRBD1; V: TRBV9; J: TRBJ1-4; size: NA; DNA: TGTGCCAGCAGCACGGACAGGAGAAAACTGTTTTTT; CDR3: CASSTDRRKLFF
D: TRBD2; V: TRBV29-1; J: TRBJ2-3; size: NA; DNA: TGCAGCGTTTTAGCGGGAGGGACCACAGATACGCAGTATTTT; CDR3: CSVLAGGTTDTQYF
D: TRBD1; V: TRBV7-9; J: TRBJ1-5; size: NA; DNA: TGTGCCAGCAGCTTAGAGACAGGGGGAACTCAGCCCCAGCATTTT; CDR3: CASSLETGGTQPQHF
D: TRBD1; V: TRBV18; J: TRBJ2-7; size: NA; DNA: TGTGCCAGCTCACCGGGACAGGGGACCTCCGAGCAGTACTTC; CDR3: CASSPGQGTSEQYF
D: TRBD2; V: TRBV5-8; J: TRBJ2-2; size: NA; DNA: TGTGCCAGCAGCGGACGACTAGCCGGGCGGGGCTCCGGGGAGCTGTTTTTT; CDR3: CASSGRLAGRGSGELFF
D: NA; V: TRBV30; J: TRBJ1-4; size: NA; DNA: TGTGCCTGGAGCCGACAGAATGAAAAACTGTTTTTT; CDR3: CAWSRQNEKLFF
D: TRBD1; V: TRBV5-1; J: TRBJ2-5; size: NA; DNA: TGCGCCAGCAGCCCAGGAAGGGGGCGCATGGAGACCCAGTACTTC; CDR3: CASSPGRGRMETQYF
D: NA; V: TRBV30; J: TRBJ1-2; size: NA; DNA: TGTGCCTTAAGAAGAGGTGGCTACACCTTC; CDR3: CALRRGGYTF
D: TRBD1; V: TRBV7-8; J: TRBJ1-2; size: NA; DNA: TGTGCCAGCAGCTTGTCTGGCACAGGGGAAGGCTACACCTTC; CDR3: CASSLSGTGEGYTF
D: TRBD1; V: TRBV28; J: TRBJ1-1; size: NA; DNA: TGTGCCAGCAGTTCGGGACAGGAACGAGGGTGGAACACTGAAGCTTTCTTT; CDR3: CASSSGQERGWNTEAFF
D: TRBD2; V: TRBV4-3; J: TRBJ2-3; size: NA; DNA: TGCGCCAGCAGCCCGTCCCCTAGCGGGGGACCCCTTCTAAACACAGATACGCAGTATTTT; CDR3: CASSPSPSGGPLLNTDTQYF
D: TRBD1; V: TRBV7-9; J: TRBJ2-1; size: NA; DNA: TGTGCCAGCATCAACACCCGGACAGGGGCATACAATGAGCAGTTCTTC; CDR3: CASINTRTGAYNEQFF
D: NA; V: TRBV13; J: TRBJ1-2; size: few; DNA: TGTGCCAGCAGCCGGTACAGGTACCAATATGGCTACACCTTC; CDR3: CASSRYRYQYGYTF
D: NA; V: TRBV6-5; J: TRBJ1-1; size: NA; DNA: TGTGCCAGCAGTTACTCTTCGGCGGGTGAAGCTTTCTTT; CDR3: CASSYSSAGEAFF
D: TRBD1; V: TRBV28; J: TRBJ1-2; size: NA; DNA: TGTGCCAGCAGAAAGACAGGGCCTGGCTACACCTTC; CDR3: CASRKTGPGYTF
D: NA; V: TRBV7-9; J: TRBJ1-2; size: NA; DNA: TGTGCCAGCAGCCAGCGCGGAACGGTTGGCTACACCTTC; CDR3: CASSQRGTVGYTF
D: NA; V: TRBV18; J: TRBJ1-5; size: NA; DNA: TGTGCCAGCTCACCCGGGACCTTGGGAGGTAGCAATCAGCCCCAGCATTTT; CDR3: CASSPGTLGGSNQPQHF
D: NA; V: TRBV4-1; J: TRBJ1-2; size: NA; DNA: TGCGCCAGCAGCCAAGATGGAGTTTTCCGGAGCTTACATGGCTACACCTTC; CDR3: CASSQDGVFRSLHGYTF
D: NA; V: TRBV7-2; J: TRBJ1-2; size: NA; DNA: TGTGCCAGCATCAACCCCGGCTATGGCTACACCTTC; CDR3: CASINPGYGYTF
D: NA; V: TRBV28; J: TRBJ2-3; size: NA; DNA: TGTGCCGCCGGCGGGAAAAGCACAGATACGCAGTATTTT; CDR3: CAAGGKSTDTQYF
D: TRBD2; V: TRBV11-2; J: TRBJ2-1; size: once; DNA: TGTGCCAGCAGCTCAATGCCGGGAGGGGGTACAAATGAGCAGTTCTTC; CDR3: CASSSMPGGGTNEQFF
D: NA; V: TRBV10-3; J: TRBJ2-7; size: NA; DNA: TGTGCCATCAGTGAGTCCGGACGGGGTAATTCCTACGAGCAGTACTTC; CDR3: CAISESGRGNSYEQYF
D: TRBD1; V: TRBV29-1; J: TRBJ1-2; size: NA; DNA: TGCAGCGTTGCTGGCAGGGGGCAGAGTATCTATGGCTACACCTTC; CDR3: CSVAGRGQSIYGYTF
D: NA; V: TRBV7-6; J: TRBJ2-5; size: NA; DNA: TGTGCCAGCAGCGCCGCCCAGGGCGGAGAGCAGTACTTC; CDR3: CASSAAQGGEQYF
D: NA; V: TRBV28; J: TRBJ1-1; size: NA; DNA: TGTGCCAGCAGTTCTAGACGGAGGAACACTGAAGCTTTCTTT; CDR3: CASSSRRRNTEAFF
D: NA; V: TRBV6-5; J: TRBJ1-6; size: NA; DNA: TGTGCCAGCAGTTACGGGGGGGGCGGGTATGGTTCACCCCTCCACTTT; CDR3: CASSYGGGGYGSPLHF
D: NA; V: TRBV6-5; J: TRBJ1-3; size: NA; DNA: TGTGCCAGCCGCCCGGGGGGGCTGGGTGGAAACACCATATATTTT; CDR3: CASRPGGLGGNTIYF
D: TRBD1; V: TRBV4-3; J: TRBJ1-5; size: NA; DNA: TGCGCCAGCAGCCAAGATACAGGGGCATGGCAGCCCCAGCATTTT; CDR3: CASSQDTGAWQPQHF
D: NA; V: TRBV18; J: TRBJ2-2; size: NA; DNA: TGTGCCAGCTCCTTCCTGGACATTTCAACCGGGGAGCTGTTTTTT; CDR3: CASSFLDISTGELFF
D: TRBD1; V: TRBV5-1; J: TRBJ1-1; size: NA; DNA: TGCGCCAGCACGGGGACAGCCAACACTGAAGCTTTCTTT; CDR3: CASTGTANTEAFF
D: TRBD1; V: TRBV4-2; J: TRBJ2-3; size: NA; DNA: TGTGCCAGCAGCCAAGATCCGGGACAGATCACAGATACGCAGTATTTT; CDR3: CASSQDPGQITDTQYF
D: NA; V: TRBV7-9; J: TRBJ2-7; size: NA; DNA: TGTGCCAGCAGCCTAGCGGGGACAGGCCGCCAGCAGTACTTC; CDR3: CASSLAGTGRQQYF
D: TRBD1; V: TRBV9; J: TRBJ1-1; size: NA; DNA: TGTGCCAGCAGCGGGACAGGGTATGAAGCTGAAGCTTTCTTT; CDR3: CASSGTGYEAEAFF
D: NA; V: TRBV11-2; J: TRBJ1-2; size: NA; DNA: TGTGCCAGCAGCTTAGGGCAGGGGAACTATGGCTACACCTTC; CDR3: CASSLGQGNYGYTF
D: NA; V: TRBV7-9; J: TRBJ2-1; size: NA; DNA: TGTGCCAGCAGCCCCTCGAGTAGGGGACTTTCCTACAATGAGCAGTTCTTC; CDR3: CASSPSSRGLSYNEQFF
D: NA; V: TRBV11-2; J: TRBJ2-3; size: NA; DNA: TGTGCCAGCAGCCCCACCTCCACTAGCACAGATACGCAGTATTTT; CDR3: CASSPTSTSTDTQYF
D: TRBD1; V: TRBV7-9; J: TRBJ2-7; size: NA; DNA: TGTGCCAGCAGCCGTGGACAGGGTGGTTTCTACGAGCAGTACTTC; CDR3: CASSRGQGGFYEQYF
D: NA; V: TRBV18; J: TRBJ1-3; size: NA; DNA: TGTGCCAGCTCGCCCGACAGGTCCTCTGGAAACACCATATATTTT; CDR3: CASSPDRSSGNTIYF
D: TRBD2; V: TRBV9; J: TRBJ2-7; size: NA; DNA: TGTGCCAGCAGCGTGGGGGCGGGGGGCCCCTACGAGCAGTACTTC; CDR3: CASSVGAGGPYEQYF
D: NA; V: TRBV5-1; J: TRBJ1-4; size: NA; DNA: TGCGCCAGCAGCCGCTCCTTAAGCGGTCCCGTAACTAATGAAAAACTGTTTTTT; CDR3: CASSRSLSGPVTNEKLFF
D: TRBD1; V: TRBV6-5; J: TRBJ1-2; size: NA; DNA: TGTGCCAGCAGTTACGACAGGGGGCACAACTATGGCTACACCTTC; CDR3: CASSYDRGHNYGYTF
D: TRBD1; V: TRBV7-9; J: TRBJ1-1; size: once; DNA: TGTTCCAGCAGCCCCTTCGACCAGGGGGCAACTGAAGCTTTCTTT; CDR3: CSSSPFDQGATEAFF